This T cell receptor beta chain is drawn from a study of cytomegalovirus exposure and HLA in healthy donors. On this clone itself: Its matching antigen is unknown.

The PCR contained 60 Vbeta and 13 Jbeta primers. Some clones are missing from TCRdb's copy, which holds only in-frame ones; the method was immunoSEQ multiplex PCR. The table has about 150,000 clones, about four fifths seen once. General observations from the study: The study recorded some 160 TCR beta chains that were cytomegalovirus-associated. Exclusion applied to some V segments, including TRBV6-2 and TRBV6-3, as they were indistinguishable.

CDR3 length: 14 residues. With V trimmed by 2 bases and J by 7 bases, 7 bases remained unmatched. Germline V gives CDR1 MNHEY, CDR2 SVGAGI. The rearrangement links TRBV6-5 to TRBJ2-5, with 7 positions matching TRBD1. Sequences were obtained from PBMCs. The clonotype comes from a man between 18 and 35 years old in good health and CMV-seronegative. CDR3 loop: CASSYTGQTGTQYF. The DNA of the CDR3 is TGTGCCAGCAGTTACACGGGACAGACAGGGACCCAGTACTTC.